The 8 T cell receptor beta chains below come from one sample, sequenced in a study of cytomegalovirus exposure and HLA in healthy donors. Primers included in the PCR were 60 Vbeta and 13 Jbeta primers. Here immunoSEQ multiplex PCR was the method, and the copy in TCRdb shows in-frame clones only, minus some. The sample carries 40,000 to 55,000 clones, 70% to 80% recorded once. Sequencing input: PBMCs. These receptor sequences come from a woman aged 40 to 55 in good health and CMV-seropositive.

The J gene is TRBJ1-3, the V gene TRBV5-4, with D perhaps TRBD1 (5 bases). Germline CDR1 reads SGHNT; CDR2 reads YYREEE (reference sequence). The germline V and J ends were trimmed by 0 bases and 8 bases, with 9 bases remaining between them. This CDR3 has 13 residues. The CDR3 is CASSLAGGDTIYF. The DNA for the CDR3 is TGTGCCAGCAGCTTGGCCGGGGGGGACACCATATATTTT.

The genes are TRBV7-9 and TRBJ2-1, with D possibly TRBD2 on 5 matching bases. The V gene's germline CDR1 is SEHNR and CDR2 FQNEAQ (reference sequence). V lost 3 bases and J lost 3, with 12 bases in between. The CDR3 consists of 15 residues. The CDR3 bases are TGTGCCAGCAGCTTTGGAAGCGGAGACTACAATGAGCAGTTCTTC. Translating it yields CASSFGSGDYNEQFF.

The table lists this clone with a count of one. V gene TRBV11-2 combines with J gene TRBJ2-3; D is perhaps TRBD1 (6 bases). CDR1 is SGHAT and CDR2 is FQNNGV in the germline V gene. With 5 bases removed from V and 2 bases from J, the gap between germline ends came to 14 bases. The CDR3 is 15 amino acids. Written as DNA, the CDR3 is TGTGCCAGCAGCCTTCCCACAGGGACCACAGATACGCAGTATTTT. Protein sequence: CASSLPTGTTDTQYF.

A single count supports this clone. This rearrangement joins TRBV11-2 to TRBJ1-5; 7 bases match TRBD1. V shed 5 bases and J 0 bases; nucleotides not matched to a gene: 7. Germline V CDR1 and CDR2: SGHAT, FQNNGV. The CDR3 sequence is 16 residues long. CDR3 coding DNA: TGTGCCAGCAGCGCGGGACAGAGTTATAGCAATCAGCCCCAGCATTTT. Translation: CASSAGQSYSNQPQHF.

The chain combines TRBV14 with TRBJ1-6, with 9 bases identical to TRBD1. CDR3 length: 17 amino acids. Germline V gene data show CDR1 as SGHDN and CDR2 as FVKESK. Germline trimming cut 4 bases from V and 6 bases from J; bases unmatched to any gene: 10. CDR3 loop: CASSPGQGPWGNSPLHF. DNA of the CDR3: TGTGCCAGCAGCCCGGGACAGGGTCCTTGGGGTAATTCACCCCTCCACTTT.

The genes are TRBV2 and TRBJ2-7; 12 positions agree with TRBD2. CDR1 SNHLY and CDR2 FYNNEI come from the germline V gene. The CDR3 covers 13 residues. Trimming at V came to 11 bases and at J to 2 bases, leaving 4 bases not matched to a gene. In DNA form, the CDR3 reads TGTGCCGGCGGACTAGCGGGAACCTACGAGCAGTACTTC. It translates to CAGGLAGTYEQYF. The full variable domain, completed using reference TRBV2 and TRBJ2-7, is EPEVTQTPSHQVTQMGQEVILRCVPISNHLYFYWYRQILGQKVEFLVSFYNNEISEKSEIFDDQFSVERPDGSNFTLKIRSTKLEDSAMYFCAGGLAGTYEQYFGPGTRLTVT.

The table lists this clone with a few counts. The chain employs TRBV4-3 and TRBJ1-3, with D possibly TRBD1 on 6 matching bases. This CDR3 contains 14 residues. V lost 2 bases, J lost 5 bases, and 10 bases lay in between. Germline V lookup: CDR1 LGHNA, CDR2 YSLEER. CDR3 in amino acids: CASSQLGGRNTIYF. DNA for the CDR3: TGCGCCAGCAGCCAACTAGGGGGAAGAAACACCATATATTTT.

V and J are TRBV6-5 and TRBJ2-2; D unclear. Trimming removed 2 bases at V and 7 bases at J, with 8 bases between. The CDR3 has 13 amino acids. Germline CDR1 MNHEY, CDR2 SVGAGI. The CDR3 protein is CASSYRVVGELFF. The CDR3, as DNA: TGTGCCAGCAGTTACCGGGTAGTCGGGGAGCTGTTTTTT.